The present T cell receptor (beta chain) was sequenced within a study of OX40 agonist ivuxolimab in advanced cancers. The study's findings and limits: There was clonal expansion of CD4+ and CD8+ blood T cells by week 6 at 0.1 to 3.0 mg/kg.

Individuals having autoimmune disease history or systemic immunosuppression were not enrolled. The CDR3 extends over 19 amino acids. This clone has just one count. Its antigen is currently unknown. The assay was immunoSEQ multiplex PCR, and TCRdb's table has in-frame clones only and misses some. This table holds tens of thousands of clones, 90% found once. Here the sequenced sample was CD4+ or CD8+ T cells sorted from blood, taken in a trial of the OX40 agonist ivuxolimab. This receptor was identified in an adult with an advanced solid tumor such as melanoma, head and neck, liver or kidney cancer. The chain employs TRBV21-1 and TRBJ1-4; TRBD1 was called by the table and not checked on the DNA. TRBV21-1 is a known pseudogene. This CDR3 reads CASSTYKSPRGLTNEKLFF. As DNA, the CDR3 is TGTGCCAGCAGCACGTACAAATCGCCCAGGGGGCTGACTAATGAAAAACTGTTTTTT.